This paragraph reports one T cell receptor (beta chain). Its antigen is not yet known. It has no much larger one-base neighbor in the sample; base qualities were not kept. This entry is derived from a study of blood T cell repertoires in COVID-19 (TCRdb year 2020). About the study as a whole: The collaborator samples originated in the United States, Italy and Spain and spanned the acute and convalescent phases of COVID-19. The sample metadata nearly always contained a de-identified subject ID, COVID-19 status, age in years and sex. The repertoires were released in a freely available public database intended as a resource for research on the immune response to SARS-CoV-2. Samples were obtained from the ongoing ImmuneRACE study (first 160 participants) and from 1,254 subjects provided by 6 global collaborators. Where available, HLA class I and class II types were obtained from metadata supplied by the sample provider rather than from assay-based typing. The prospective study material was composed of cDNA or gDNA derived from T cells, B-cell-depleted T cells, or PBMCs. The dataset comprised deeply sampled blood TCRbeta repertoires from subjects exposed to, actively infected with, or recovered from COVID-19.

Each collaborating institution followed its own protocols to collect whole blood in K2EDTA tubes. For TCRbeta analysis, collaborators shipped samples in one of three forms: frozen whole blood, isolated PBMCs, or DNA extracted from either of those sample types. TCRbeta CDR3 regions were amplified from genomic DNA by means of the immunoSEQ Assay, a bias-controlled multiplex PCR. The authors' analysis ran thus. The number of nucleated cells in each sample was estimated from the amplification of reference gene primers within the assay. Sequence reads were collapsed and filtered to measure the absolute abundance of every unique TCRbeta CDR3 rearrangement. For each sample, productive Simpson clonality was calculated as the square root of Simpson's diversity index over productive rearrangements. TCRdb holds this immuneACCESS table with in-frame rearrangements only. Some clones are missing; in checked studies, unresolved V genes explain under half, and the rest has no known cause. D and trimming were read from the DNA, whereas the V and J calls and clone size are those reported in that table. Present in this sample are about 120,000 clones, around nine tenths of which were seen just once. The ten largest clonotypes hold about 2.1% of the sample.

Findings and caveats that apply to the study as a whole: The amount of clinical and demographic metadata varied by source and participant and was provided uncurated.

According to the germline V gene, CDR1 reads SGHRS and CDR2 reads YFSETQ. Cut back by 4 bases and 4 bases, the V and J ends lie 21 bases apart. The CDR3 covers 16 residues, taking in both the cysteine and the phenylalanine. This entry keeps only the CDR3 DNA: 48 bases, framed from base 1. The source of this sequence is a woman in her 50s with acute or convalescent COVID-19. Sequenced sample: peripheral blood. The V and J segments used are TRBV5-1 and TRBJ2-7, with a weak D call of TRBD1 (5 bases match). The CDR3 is CASSPGQGLATYEQYF. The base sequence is TGCGCCAGCAGCCCCGGGCAGGGTTTGGCGACTTACGAGCAGTACTTC.